This record covers a single T cell receptor (beta chain). This sample is drawn from a study of blood T cell repertoires in COVID-19. Study details: The study drew acute and convalescent COVID-19 samples from the United States, Italy and Spain. Sources were T cells, B-cell-depleted T cells, or PBMCs; the material itself was cDNA or gDNA.

Unmatched junction bases numbered 5, after V lost 1 base and J lost 0 bases. The germline V gene has CDR1 SGHRS and CDR2 YFSETQ. The CDR3 totals 17 residues. Authors' analysis steps: Amplification of reference gene primers provided the estimated nucleated cell counts. TCRdb's copy holds only in-frame clones and misses some; the assay was immunoSEQ multiplex PCR. The V and J calls and clone size were taken over from that table, and D and trimming were inferred from the DNA. In the table there are over 100,000 clones, approximately 80% of which are singletons. The chain has TRBV5-1 and TRBJ2-1, with 9 positions matching TRBD2. The clonotype was recovered from a woman aged 70-85 years with acute or convalescent COVID-19. The sequenced sample was peripheral blood. The CDR3 reads CASSLFAGGSSYNEQFF. CDR3 sequence (DNA): TGCGCCAGCAGCTTGTTTGCGGGAGGGAGCTCCTACAATGAGCAGTTCTTC.